This passage covers 12 T cell receptor beta chains from one sample sequenced in a study of identical twins. One entry per CDR3 protein results from TCRdb running MiXCR on the 5' RACE reads. The sample contains around 490,000 distinct CDR3 sequences, 15% of which appear only once. This same sample was also part of a study on yellow fever vaccine responses in identical twins.

Sequencing input: CD4+ T cells sorted from blood. These receptors originate from a woman between 18 and 29 years old in good health.

There are a few counts of this clonotype. The rearrangement links TRBV10-2 to TRBJ2-1; TRBD1 is a possible D gene (6 bases). This CDR3 comprises 21 residues. The germline CDR1 and CDR2 sequences are WSHSY and SAAADI. Trimming stripped 2 bases from V and 0 bases from J, with 26 bases between. The CDR3 DNA reads TGCGCCAGCAGTGAGCGCAGGCCCGGGACACCGCGTTTGAGCTCCTACAATGAGCAGTTCTTC. Translation gives CASSERRPGTPRLSSYNEQFF.

This clonotype turned up a few times. The chain employs TRBV20-1 and TRBJ1-1; D is ambiguous. The CDR3 covers 14 residues. Germline values: CDR1 DFQATT, CDR2 SNEGSKA (reference sequence). V lost 1 base, J lost 1 base, and 10 bases lay in between. The CDR3 loop reads CSARAAGRNTEAFF. The CDR3, as DNA: TGCAGTGCTAGAGCTGCAGGCCGGAACACTGAAGCTTTCTTT.

In this sample, this clonotype turned up a few times. The chain is built from TRBV12-3 or TRBV12-4 and TRBJ2-2; D is perhaps TRBD1 or TRBD2 (6 bases each). The CDR3 totals 16 residues. V shed 2 bases and J shed 1 base, with 11 bases lying between them. DNA for the CDR3: TGTGCCAGCAGTTTATTTGGGGGGCTGAACACCGGGGAGCTGTTTTTT. It translates to CASSLFGGLNTGELFF.

This clonotype showed up many times. This chain joins TRBV15 and TRBJ2-1, with 9 bases fitting TRBD2. In germline, CDR1 is LNHNV, CDR2 YYDKDF (reference sequence). The CDR3 runs to 17 residues. J was trimmed by 3 bases and V by 2 bases; bases with no gene match: 8. CDR3 in amino acids: CATSRPPSGTLYNEQFF. The DNA of the CDR3 is TGTGCCACCAGCAGACCTCCTAGCGGGACTCTCTACAATGAGCAGTTCTTC.

The J gene is TRBJ2-1, the V gene TRBV20-1; tentatively, D is TRBD2 (5 bases). Germline loops: CDR1 DFQATT, CDR2 SNEGSKA (reference sequence). V lost 2 bases and J 4 bases, leaving 18 bases between the germline ends. This CDR3 has 16 amino acids. The CDR3 protein is CSARLRGPERYNEQFF. In DNA form, the CDR3 reads TGCAGTGCTAGACTGCGAGGGCCGGAGAGATACAATGAGCAGTTCTTC.

In its sample, this clonotype was seen a few times. The chain uses TRBV5-1 and TRBJ2-3; 7 bases align to TRBD2. The CDR3 is made up of 15 amino acids. Germline-derived CDR1 and CDR2 are SGHRS and YFSETQ. The trim removed 7 bases at V and 1 base at J, leaving 9 bases unmatched. Here the CDR3 DNA reads TGCGCCAGCTCGTCCTCTACTAGCGGCACAGATACGCAGTATTTT. Translating it yields CASSSSTSGTDTQYF.

Concerning this clonotype: Germline is not matched at one junction end, which may reflect a read error. The chain joins TRBV10-3 to TRBJ2-1; maybe TRBD1 (6 bases). Germline V CDR1 and CDR2: ENHRY, SYGVKD. The CDR3 runs 14 residues. The CDR3 DNA reads as TGTGCCATCAGTGAAACAGGGACCGCGAATGGGCAGTTCTTC. As protein: CAISETGTANGQFF.

This sequence joins TRBV5-6 and TRBJ2-3; no reliable D call. The V end was cut by 0 bases, the J end by 0 bases, with 11 bases between. The V gene's germline CDR1 is SGHDT and CDR2 YYEEEE. This CDR3 comprises 16 residues. This CDR3 reads CASSLATSSSTDTQYF. The DNA for the CDR3 is TGTGCCAGCAGCTTGGCGACCAGCTCGAGCACAGATACGCAGTATTTT.

This clonotype was found a few times. The gene calls are TRBV7-3 and TRBJ1-1; 9 nucleotides match TRBD1. This CDR3 contains 17 residues. V lost 1 base to trimming and J lost 4 bases; unmatched junction nucleotides: 10. Germline lookup yields CDR1 SGHTA and CDR2 FQGTGA. CDR3 DNA sequence: TGTGCCAGCAGCTTAATTGTCCCGGGACAGGGCGCCACTGAAGCTTTCTTT. Amino acid sequence: CASSLIVPGQGATEAFF.

The table lists this clonotype with a few counts. The chain employs TRBV28 and TRBJ1-3; unclear D gene. V lost 8 bases and J 0 bases, leaving 11 bases between the germline ends. The CDR3 is made up of 14 amino acids. CDR1 MDHEN and CDR2 SYDVKM come from the germline V gene. This CDR3 is CASDSRSSGNTIYF. CDR3 coding DNA: TGTGCCAGCGATTCCAGGAGCTCTGGAAACACCATATATTTT.

With regard to this clonotype: The DNA is left out, because the CDR3 cannot be placed on it with certainty; the CDR3 is given as TCRdb lists it. The gene calls are TRBV6-1 and TRBJ2-2; TRBD2 reflects the table's D call only, with no check against the DNA. Counting both end residues, the CDR3 totals 19 amino acids. Germline lookup yields CDR1 MNHNS and CDR2 SASEGT. The CDR3 is CASSVSLLPGRRTPGSCFF.

This clonotype was recorded a few times. The chain links TRBV12-3 or TRBV12-4 to TRBJ2-2; no clear D. The CDR3 sequence is 15 residues long. The V end lost 0 bases, the J end lost 1 base, and 6 bases lay between the germline ends. The DNA for the CDR3 is TGTGCCAGCAGTTTAGCATTAGGGAACACCGGGGAGCTGTTTTTT. Amino acids: CASSLALGNTGELFF.